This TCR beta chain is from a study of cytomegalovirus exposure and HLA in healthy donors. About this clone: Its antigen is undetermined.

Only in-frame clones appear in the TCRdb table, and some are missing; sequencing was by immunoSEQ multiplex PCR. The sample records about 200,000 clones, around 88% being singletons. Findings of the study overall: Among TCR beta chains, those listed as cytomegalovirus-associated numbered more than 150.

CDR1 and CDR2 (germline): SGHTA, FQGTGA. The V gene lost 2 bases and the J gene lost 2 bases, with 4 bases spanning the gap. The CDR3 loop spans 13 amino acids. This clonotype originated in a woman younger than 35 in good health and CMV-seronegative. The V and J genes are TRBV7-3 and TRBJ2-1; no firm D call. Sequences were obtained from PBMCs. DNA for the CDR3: TGTGCCAGCAGCTTACGGGCCTACAATGAGCAGTTCTTC. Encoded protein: CASSLRAYNEQFF. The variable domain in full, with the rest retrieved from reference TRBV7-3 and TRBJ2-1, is GAGVSQTPSNKVTEKGKYVELRCDPISGHTALYWYRQSLGQGPEFLIYFQGTGAADDSGLPNDRFFAVRPEGSVSTLKIQRTERGDSAVYLCASSLRAYNEQFFGPGTRLTVL.